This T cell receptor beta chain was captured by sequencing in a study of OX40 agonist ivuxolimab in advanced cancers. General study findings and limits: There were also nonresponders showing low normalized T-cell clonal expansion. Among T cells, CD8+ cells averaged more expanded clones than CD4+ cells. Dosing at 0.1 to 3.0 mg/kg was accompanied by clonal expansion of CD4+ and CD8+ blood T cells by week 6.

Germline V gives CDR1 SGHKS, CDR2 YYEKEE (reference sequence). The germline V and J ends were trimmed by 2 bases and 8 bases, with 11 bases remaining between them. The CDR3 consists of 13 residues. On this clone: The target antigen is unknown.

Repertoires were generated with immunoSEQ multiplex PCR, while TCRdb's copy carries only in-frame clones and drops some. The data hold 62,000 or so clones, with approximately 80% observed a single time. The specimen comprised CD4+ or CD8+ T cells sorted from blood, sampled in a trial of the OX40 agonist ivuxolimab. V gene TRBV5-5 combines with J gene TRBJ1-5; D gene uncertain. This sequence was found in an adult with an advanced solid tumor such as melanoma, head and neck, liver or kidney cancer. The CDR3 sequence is CASSFTEWKPQHF. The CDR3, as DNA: TGTGCCAGCAGCTTCACGGAATGGAAGCCCCAGCATTTT.